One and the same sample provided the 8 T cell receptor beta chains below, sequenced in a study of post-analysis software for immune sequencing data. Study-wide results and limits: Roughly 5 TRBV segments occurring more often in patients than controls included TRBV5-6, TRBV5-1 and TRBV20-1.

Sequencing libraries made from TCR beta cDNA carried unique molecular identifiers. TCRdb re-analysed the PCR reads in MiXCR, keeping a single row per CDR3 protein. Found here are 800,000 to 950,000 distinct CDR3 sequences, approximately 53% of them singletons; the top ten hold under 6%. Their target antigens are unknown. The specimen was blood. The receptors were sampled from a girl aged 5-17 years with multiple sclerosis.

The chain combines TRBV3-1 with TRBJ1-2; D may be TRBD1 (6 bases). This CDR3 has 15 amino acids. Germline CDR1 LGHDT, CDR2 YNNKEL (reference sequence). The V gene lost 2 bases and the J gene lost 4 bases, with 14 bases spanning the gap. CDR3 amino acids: CASSQPPTGVYGYTF. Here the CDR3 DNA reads TGTGCCAGCAGCCAACCCCCGACAGGCGTCTATGGCTACACCTTC.

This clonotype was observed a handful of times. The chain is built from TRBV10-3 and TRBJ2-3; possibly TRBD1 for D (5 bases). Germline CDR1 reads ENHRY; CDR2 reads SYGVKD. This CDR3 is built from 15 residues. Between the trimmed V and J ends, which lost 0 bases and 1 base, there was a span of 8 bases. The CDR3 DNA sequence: TGTGCCATCAGTGAGTCTTCCAGGGGCACAGATACGCAGTATTTT. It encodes CAISESSRGTDTQYF.

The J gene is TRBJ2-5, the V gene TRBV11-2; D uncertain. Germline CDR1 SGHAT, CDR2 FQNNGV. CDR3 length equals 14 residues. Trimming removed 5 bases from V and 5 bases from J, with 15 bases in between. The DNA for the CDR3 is TGTGCCAGCAGCCCCTCCTTAGTAAGGGAGACCCAGTACTTC. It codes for CASSPSLVRETQYF.

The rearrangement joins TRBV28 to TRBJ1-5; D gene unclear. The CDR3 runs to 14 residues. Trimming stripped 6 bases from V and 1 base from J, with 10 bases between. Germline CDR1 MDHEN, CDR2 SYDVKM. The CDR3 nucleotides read TGTGCCAGCAGGCTGGACGGAAGCAATCAGCCCCAGCATTTT. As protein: CASRLDGSNQPQHF.

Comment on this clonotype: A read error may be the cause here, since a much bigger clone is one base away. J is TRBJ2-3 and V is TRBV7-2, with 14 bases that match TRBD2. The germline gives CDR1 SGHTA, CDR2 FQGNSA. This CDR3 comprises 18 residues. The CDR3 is CANSPRTSGGRRTDTQYF. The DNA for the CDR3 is TGTGCCAACAGCCCTCGGACTAGCGGGGGGCGTAGGACAGATACGCAGTATTTT.

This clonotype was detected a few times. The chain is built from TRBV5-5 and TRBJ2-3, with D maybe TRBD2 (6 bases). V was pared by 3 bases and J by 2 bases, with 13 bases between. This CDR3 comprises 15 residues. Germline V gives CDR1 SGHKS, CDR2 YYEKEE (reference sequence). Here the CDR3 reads CASSWSGSVTDTQYF. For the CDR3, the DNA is TGTGCCAGCAGCTGGTCCGGGAGTGTCACAGATACGCAGTATTTT.

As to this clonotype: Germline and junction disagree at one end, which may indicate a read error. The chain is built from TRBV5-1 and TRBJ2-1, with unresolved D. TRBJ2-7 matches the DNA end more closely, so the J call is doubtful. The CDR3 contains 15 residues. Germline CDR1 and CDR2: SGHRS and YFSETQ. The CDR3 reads CTSSPVSQGFAEQYF. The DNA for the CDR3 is TGCACCAGCAGCCCCGTTTCCCAAGGGTTTGCCGAGCAGTACTTC.

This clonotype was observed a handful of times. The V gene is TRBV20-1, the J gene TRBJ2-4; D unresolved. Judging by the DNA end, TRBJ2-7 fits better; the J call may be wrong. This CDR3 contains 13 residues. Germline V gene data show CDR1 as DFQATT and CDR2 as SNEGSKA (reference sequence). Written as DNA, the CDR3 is TGCAGTGCTAGAGGGCAGATTCCCTACGAGCAGTACTTC. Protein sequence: CSARGQIPYEQYF.